The 26 T cell receptor beta chains given below trace back to one sample, sequenced in a study of OX40 agonist ivuxolimab in advanced cancers. The library came from the immunoSEQ multiplex PCR assay. TCRdb obtained this table from immuneACCESS and retained in-frame rearrangements with V and J assigned. These tables miss some clones; where compared with another copy, unresolved V genes account for less than half of the shortfall, and the remainder is unexplained. This sample has about 80,000 clones in its table, and around 93% of those were observed once. The top ten hold over 8.5% of the sample. The specimen comprised CD4+ or CD8+ T cells sorted from blood, sampled in a trial of the OX40 agonist ivuxolimab. Receptors originate from an adult with an advanced solid tumor such as melanoma, head and neck, liver or kidney cancer.

This clone has a handful of counts. The chain uses TRBV6-1 and TRBJ1-5; maybe TRBD1 (6 bases). Trimming removed 6 bases from V and 6 bases from J, with 9 bases in between. The germline V gene encodes CDR1 MNHNS and CDR2 SASEGT. This CDR3 comprises 12 residues. For the CDR3, the DNA is TGTGCCAGCAGAACGACAGGTCAGCCCCAGCATTTT. Translated: CASRTTGQPQHF.

Comment on this clone: The same CDR3 is also encoded by other DNA sequences in this sample. This sequence joins TRBV9 and TRBJ2-7; maybe TRBD2 (5 bases). Trimming removed 0 bases from V and 1 base from J, with 11 bases in between. The CDR3 has 15 residues. Germline V gene lookup returns CDR1 SGDLS and CDR2 YYNGEE. The DNA of the CDR3 is TGTGCCAGCAGCGTAGGGGGAGAAGGTTCCTACGAGCAGTACTTC. Its translation: CASSVGGEGSYEQYF.

The chain's CDR3 is CASRHRETQYF. In DNA form, the CDR3 reads TGCGCCAGCAGACACAGGGAAACGCAGTATTTT. V gene TRBV5-1 combines with J gene TRBJ2-3, with D possibly matching TRBD1 (6 bases). V dropped 5 bases and J dropped 9 bases, with 10 bases sitting between them. The CDR3 is 11 residues long. Germline CDR1 SGHRS, CDR2 YFSETQ. The complete variable domain, with remaining parts taken from reference TRBV5-1 and TRBJ2-3, reads KAGVTQTPRYLIKTRGQQVTLSCSPISGHRSVSWYQQTPGQGLQFLFEYFSETQRNKGNFPGRFSGRQFSNSRSEMNVSTLELGDSALYLCASRHRETQYFGPGTRLTVL.

The chain uses TRBV6-5 and TRBJ2-3, with a weak D call TRBD2 (6 bases). Trimming took 6 bases from V and 5 from J, leaving 9 bases between them. The CDR3 has 12 residues. The germline gives CDR1 MNHEY, CDR2 SVGAGI. The CDR3 loop reads CASSPGVDTQYF. The CDR3, as DNA: TGTGCCAGCAGCCCGGGGGTAGATACGCAGTATTTT.

This rearrangement joins TRBV19 to TRBJ2-1; no firm D call. The germline V and J ends were trimmed by 7 bases and 6 bases, with 25 bases remaining between them. CDR1 and CDR2 (germline): LNHDA, SQIVND (reference sequence). The CDR3 spans 17 residues. CDR3 protein: CASKERTGQEPINEQFF. Written as DNA, the CDR3 is TGTGCCAGTAAGGAGAGGACGGGCCAAGAACCGATCAATGAGCAGTTCTTC.

V gene TRBV15 combines with J gene TRBJ2-1, with TRBD1 matching 9 bases. Germline lookup yields CDR1 LNHNV and CDR2 YYDKDF (reference sequence). The CDR3 is 17 residues long. J was trimmed by 8 bases and V by 3 bases; bases with no gene match: 14. In DNA, the CDR3 is TGTGCCACCAGCAGTGGGACAGGGTTTCAGTCCCTCTATGAGCAGTTCTTC. The encoded protein is CATSSGTGFQSLYEQFF.

The chain joins TRBV4-3 to TRBJ2-1; TRBD2 matches at 11 bases. This CDR3 is built from 19 residues. Germline CDR1 LGHNA, CDR2 YSLEER. Unmatched junction bases numbered 9, after V lost 0 bases and J lost 2 bases. The CDR3 region has the DNA TGCGCCAGCAGCCAAGATACTGCGGGACTAGCGGTAACCTACAATGAGCAGTTCTTC. The encoded protein is CASSQDTAGLAVTYNEQFF.

The gene calls are TRBV13 and TRBJ2-5; 10 bases agree with TRBD2. The J segment lost 5 bases and the V segment lost 7 bases, leaving 4 bases of the junction unmatched. Germline V lookup: CDR1 PRHDT, CDR2 FYEKMQ (reference sequence). CDR3 length: 13 amino acids. The CDR3 reads CASTKRGGETQYF. CDR3 nucleotides: TGTGCCAGCACCAAGCGGGGGGGCGAGACCCAGTACTTC.

This chain uses TRBV6-5 with TRBJ1-1, with D possibly being TRBD1 (5 bases). The CDR3 consists of 14 residues. V lost 2 bases to trimming and J lost 7 bases, with 14 bases between them. The germline V gene has CDR1 MNHEY and CDR2 SVGAGI. The CDR3 protein is CASSYRGAVNEAFF. As DNA, the CDR3 is TGTGCCAGCAGTTACCGTGGGGCTGTTAATGAAGCTTTCTTT.

This chain connects TRBV5-6 to TRBJ1-5; 10 nucleotides agree with TRBD1. V trimming: 3 bases; J trimming: 4 bases; junction bases outside the gene matches: 4. The CDR3 consists of 15 residues. Germline CDR1 SGHDT, CDR2 YYEEEE. The CDR3 DNA follows: TGTGCCAGCAGCTACGGGACAGGGGTAAATCAGCCCCAGCATTTT. This sequence encodes CASSYGTGVNQPQHF.

V and J are TRBV7-6 and TRBJ1-1; D remains ambiguous. This CDR3 spans 14 amino acids. The V end lost 4 bases, the J end lost 0 bases, and 9 bases lay between the germline ends. The germline CDR1 and CDR2 sequences are SGHVS and FNYEAQ. CDR3 residues: CASSWSPMNTEAFF. DNA of the CDR3: TGTGCCAGCAGCTGGTCCCCGATGAACACTGAAGCTTTCTTT.

This clone was seen a single time. V and J are TRBV5-6 and TRBJ1-1; maybe TRBD1 (6 bases). The germline gives CDR1 SGHDT, CDR2 YYEEEE. The CDR3 sequence is 18 residues long. Trimming stripped 4 bases from V and 7 bases from J, with 29 bases between. CDR3 sequence (DNA): TGTGCCAGCAGCCTATGGGGAGGGGGGATGGACGGATTATTTGAAGCTTTCTTT. This sequence encodes CASSLWGGGMDGLFEAFF.

The rearrangement joins TRBV25-1 to TRBJ2-7; TRBD1 matches at 9 bases. CDR1 MGHDK and CDR2 SYGVNS come from the germline V gene. Trimming removed 1 base from V and 3 bases from J; junction bases left unmatched: 7. The length of the CDR3 is 16 residues. The CDR3 region has the DNA TGTGCCAGCAGTGAATCCGGGACAGGGTATCTCTACGAGCAGTACTTC. Its translation: CASSESGTGYLYEQYF.

The chain couples TRBV5-6 to TRBJ1-4; 8 positions match TRBD1. The CDR3 spans 16 residues. Losses at the gene ends were 2 bases for V and 7 bases for J; bases not matched to a gene: 10. Per the germline V gene, CDR1 is SGHDT and CDR2 is YYEEEE. The chain's CDR3 is CASSFRDRGRREKLFF. CDR3 in DNA: TGTGCCAGCAGCTTCCGCGACAGGGGACGGCGTGAAAAACTGTTTTTT.

The chain couples TRBV7-7 to TRBJ2-3; TRBD1 agrees at 10 bases. Germline CDR1 is SSHAT and CDR2 is FNYEAQ (reference sequence). With V trimmed by 5 bases and J by 2 bases, 10 bases remained unmatched. CDR3 size: 17 residues. CDR3 in amino acids: CASSLDGTGVDTDTQYF. In DNA form, the CDR3 reads TGTGCCAGCAGCCTGGATGGGACAGGGGTTGACACAGATACGCAGTATTTT.

This sequence joins TRBV27 and TRBJ2-7; 8 bases align to TRBD1. V was pared by 1 base and J by 3 bases, with 8 bases of the junction left unmatched. The germline V gene encodes CDR1 MNHEY and CDR2 SMNVEV (reference sequence). The CDR3 runs to 16 residues. The DNA for the CDR3 is TGTGCCAGCAGTTTATTAGGTGGAGACAGGGGCTACGAGCAGTACTTC. Its protein is CASSLLGGDRGYEQYF.

The chain combines TRBV7-2 with TRBJ2-7, with D perhaps being TRBD1 or TRBD2 (5 bases each). V lost 0 bases, J lost 4 bases, and 10 bases lay in between. Germline loops: CDR1 SGHTA, CDR2 FQGNSA. This CDR3 has 14 amino acids. CDR3 in DNA: TGTGCCAGCAGCTTAGCCCCAGGGACGTACGAGCAGTACTTC. This gives the protein CASSLAPGTYEQYF.

The genes are TRBV10-2 and TRBJ2-1; no firm D call. The V and J ends lost 0 bases and 8 bases respectively, with 5 bases between them. Germline CDR1 reads WSHSY; CDR2 reads SAAADI. This CDR3 has 12 amino acids. CDR3 amino acids: CASSESSDEQFF. DNA for the CDR3: TGCGCCAGCAGTGAGTCTTCGGATGAGCAGTTCTTC.

The V gene is TRBV10-3, the J gene TRBJ1-3; D call uncertain. V lost 8 bases to trimming and J lost 0 bases, with 11 bases between them. The CDR3 has 14 residues. Per the germline V gene, CDR1 is ENHRY and CDR2 is SYGVKD. The CDR3 is CAIGLPSSGNTIYF. In DNA form, the CDR3 reads TGTGCCATCGGCCTCCCGAGCTCTGGAAACACCATATATTTT.

DNA of the CDR3: TGTGCCAGCAGTCGACTAGCGGGGGACTCGGATACGCAGTATTTT. Encoded protein: CASSRLAGDSDTQYF. The chain combines TRBV2 with TRBJ2-3, with 12 nucleotides matching TRBD2. Germline CDR1 SNHLY, CDR2 FYNNEI. Trimming cost V 5 bases and J 6 bases; bases outside gene matches: 6. CDR3 length: 15 amino acids.

The chain uses TRBV13 and TRBJ1-6; tentatively, D is TRBD1 (5 bases). The CDR3 has 15 amino acids. CDR1 and CDR2 from the germline V gene are PRHDT and FYEKMQ (reference sequence). V lost 0 bases to trimming and J lost 4 bases, with 7 bases between them. CDR3 residues: CASSLGKGYNSPLHF. CDR3 in DNA: TGTGCCAGCAGCTTAGGGAAGGGGTATAATTCACCCCTCCACTTT.

This chain links TRBV7-2 with TRBJ2-1, with 8 bases fitting TRBD2. V lost 2 bases and J lost 2; bases outside the gene matches: 11. Germline CDR1 reads SGHTA; CDR2 reads FQGNSA. The CDR3 has 18 amino acids. Written as DNA, the CDR3 is TGTGCCAGCAGCTTAAACCCCCGAGCGGGGGTTACCTACAATGAGCAGTTCTTC. Translation gives CASSLNPRAGVTYNEQFF.

V is TRBV6-6 and J is TRBJ2-7, with D possibly TRBD2 on 6 matching bases. The V end was cut by 6 bases, the J end by 2 bases, with 17 bases between. Germline V gives CDR1 MNHNY, CDR2 SVGAGI (reference sequence). The CDR3 consists of 15 residues. In nucleotides, the CDR3 is TGTGCCAGCAGCTTGCCCGGGACTGACCCCTACGAGCAGTACTTC. As protein: CASSLPGTDPYEQYF.

This chain uses TRBV5-1 with TRBJ2-3; TRBD2 agrees at 12 bases. J was trimmed by 6 bases and V by 4 bases; bases with no gene match: 15. From germline, CDR1 is SGHRS and CDR2 YFSETQ. The CDR3 totals 18 residues. CDR3 region: CASSPTWLAGGPGDTQYF. Here the CDR3 DNA reads TGCGCCAGCAGCCCCACTTGGCTAGCGGGGGGGCCAGGGGATACGCAGTATTTT.

The count of this clone is one. Other DNA sequences in the same sample also yield this CDR3. The chain uses TRBV4-3 and TRBJ1-4; 10 bases match TRBD1. CDR3 length equals 14 residues. Trimming at V came to 3 bases and at J to 5 bases, leaving 0 bases not matched to a gene. Germline lookup yields CDR1 LGHNA and CDR2 YSLEER. The CDR3 reads CASSQDRGNEKLFF. The CDR3 DNA reads TGCGCCAGCAGCCAGGACAGGGGGAATGAAAAACTGTTTTTT.

This clone was recorded only once. The chain links TRBV29-1 to TRBJ1-1; D call uncertain. CDR3 length: 13 amino acids. V was cut by 5 bases and J by 1 base, with 11 bases left in between. Germline V lookup: CDR1 SQVTM, CDR2 ANQGSEA. The CDR3: CSVSSAENTEAFF. CDR3 DNA: TGCAGCGTTTCAAGTGCAGAGAACACTGAAGCTTTCTTT.